This TCR beta chain appears in the sequencing data of a study of neurological immune-mediated disorders (dated by TCRdb to about 2019). In the study overall: Among the roughly 34 multiple sclerosis patients, relapsing-remitting MS was present in some 30 and secondary progressive MS was present in 3. Peripheral blood TCR-beta repertoires from HTLV-I-associated myelopathy (HAM/TSP) patients, multiple sclerosis patients and healthy controls were compared by UMI-based sequencing. The cohort included approximately 68 subjects: approximately 15 with HAM/TSP, about 34 with multiple sclerosis, and roughly 20 healthy controls. The roughly 110 TCR-beta libraries covered PBMC samples along with longitudinal samples, technical triplicates, and paired sorted CD4+ and CD8+ T-cell subsets.

Summary of the overall study and its limitations: Expanded clones from different subjects shared no identical CDR3 amino acid sequences, which suggests that TCR-beta repertoires were private in all groups. No clinical or MRI features were associated with the MS cluster, and the authors said that larger cohorts are needed. Phylogenetic analysis grouped repertoires from 18 of 34 MS patients into a cluster of related CDR3 sequences, suggesting a possible repertoire-level signature. TCR clonal expansion was highest in HAM/TSP patients and lowest in MS patients, with MS patients falling below even healthy controls.

The table lists this clonotype with many counts. The antigen it binds to is not known. It has no much larger one-base neighbor in the sample; base qualities were not kept. cDNA was synthesized by template-switch 5'RACE using a primer carrying a 10-nucleotide random unique molecular identifier by which each TCR transcript was tagged. Every sequencing run yielded over 180 million TCR-beta sequences covering 15-18 subjects. Total RNA was extracted with the RNeasy kit. The KAPA Real-time Library Amplification kit was used to amplify TCR-beta VDJ regions with primers for the TCR constant region and the 5'RACE anchor. Sample indexes and Illumina adaptors were added in a first PCR, and a second PCR then increased library yield. After Ampure bead purification, the roughly 650 bp TCR product was size-selected on a 2% E-gel SizeSelection system. Library quality was checked on a Bioanalyzer, concentration was measured with Qubit, and libraries were quantified with the Kapa Library Quantification kit before pooling. An Illumina HiSeq 2500 was used to sequence the libraries paired-end at 2 x 150 bp. To increase sequence diversity, 25-30% phiX was spiked into each library pool. From the authors' description of their analysis: Quality-filtered reads were processed with the UMI-based MiGEC pipeline, which removed over 75% of raw TCR sequences during error correction. VDJ genes were aligned to IMGT germline references, and clonotypes were defined by unique CDR3 amino acid sequence plus V-J genes. Clonal expansion, Shannon diversity, and CDR3 relatedness (CalcPairwiseDistances, ClusterSamples) were evaluated with VDJtools, and phylogenetic trees were built with CLCbio workbench. Using coefficient-of-variation modelling across technical triplicates, the study counted a clone as expanded if it had at least 8 unique UMIs. TCRdb ran its own pipeline on the public reads, namely fastp trimming at Q25 and MiXCR clone calling, and kept in-frame beta chains. Rows with one shared CDR3 protein collapse into an entry with the most common genes and DNA. The V and J calls shown here were made by TCRdb, not taken from the authors' results. The sample has about 74,000 distinct CDR3 sequences on record, 5.2% of them singletons. The ten largest clones take up about 8% of the sample.

V and J are truncated by 8 bases and 10 bases respectively, leaving an intervening sequence of 24 bases. Spanning cysteine to phenylalanine, the CDR3 consists of 15 amino acids. Left in the record is the CDR3 DNA by itself, 45 bases read in frame from the first base. For the unsorted PBMC libraries, 2 million PBMCs were stored in RNAlater at -80 degrees C until RNA extraction and were used to generate the libraries. Multiple sclerosis patients were enrolled in a US clinical protocol under which disease progression was evaluated by magnetic resonance imaging. PBMCs were separated from peripheral blood using Ficoll-Hypaque density gradient centrifugation and then cryopreserved in liquid nitrogen.

The source is a man between 18 and 35 years old with multiple sclerosis. The material sequenced was PBMCs. The chain was built from TRBV12-3 or TRBV12-4 and TRBJ1-5, with the D gene uncertain. Read as DNA, the sequence is TGTGCCAGCGTCGAGCCTTTCCCCCGAAGTTTTCCCCAGCATTTT. Translated, this is CASVEPFPRSFPQHF.